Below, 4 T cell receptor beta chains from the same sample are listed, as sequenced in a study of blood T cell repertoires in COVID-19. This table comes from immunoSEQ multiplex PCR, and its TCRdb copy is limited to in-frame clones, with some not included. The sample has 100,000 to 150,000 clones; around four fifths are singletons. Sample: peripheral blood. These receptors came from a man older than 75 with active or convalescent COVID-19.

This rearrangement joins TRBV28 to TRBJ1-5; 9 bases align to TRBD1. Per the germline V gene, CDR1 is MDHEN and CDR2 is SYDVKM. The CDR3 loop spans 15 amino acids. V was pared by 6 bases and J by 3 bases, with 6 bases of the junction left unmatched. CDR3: CASREQGAPNQPQHF. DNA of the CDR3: TGTGCCAGCAGAGAACAGGGGGCTCCCAATCAGCCCCAGCATTTT.

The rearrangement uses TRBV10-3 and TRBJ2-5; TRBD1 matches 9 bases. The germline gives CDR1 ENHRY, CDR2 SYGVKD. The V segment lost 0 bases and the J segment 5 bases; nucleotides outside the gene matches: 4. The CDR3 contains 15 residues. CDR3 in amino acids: CAISESDRGRETQYF. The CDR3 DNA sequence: TGTGCCATCAGTGAGTCGGACAGGGGTCGGGAGACCCAGTACTTC.

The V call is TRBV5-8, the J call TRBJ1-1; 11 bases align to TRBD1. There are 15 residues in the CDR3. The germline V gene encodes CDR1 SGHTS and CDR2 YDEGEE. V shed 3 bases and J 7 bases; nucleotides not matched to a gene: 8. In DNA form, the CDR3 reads TGTGCCAGCAGCTCGCTGGACAGGGGGCTGAGTGAAGCTTTCTTT. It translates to CASSSLDRGLSEAFF.

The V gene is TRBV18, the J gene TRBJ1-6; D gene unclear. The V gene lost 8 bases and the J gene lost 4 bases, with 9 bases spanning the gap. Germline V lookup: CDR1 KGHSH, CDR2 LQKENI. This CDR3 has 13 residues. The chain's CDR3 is CASVGGYNSPLHF. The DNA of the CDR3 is TGTGCCAGCGTCGGCGGTTATAATTCACCCCTCCACTTT.